The 18 T cell receptor beta chains in this list originate from one sample, sequenced in a study of T cells in Graves' hyperthyroidism and ophthalmopathy. Amplified regions were TCR beta CDR3 sequences from RNA transcripts. RT-PCR in the first round (using the HTBI primer set) targeted the TCR CDR3. Each CDR3 protein gets one entry after TCRdb re-called the multiplex PCR reads with MiXCR. Of around 690,000 distinct CDR3 sequences in the sample, approximately 15% were seen once. Sample: blood. The receptors derive from a man aged 45-65 years with Graves' hyperthyroidism.

The table lists this clonotype with a few counts. The chain links TRBV5-1 to TRBJ1-4, with TRBD1 as a possible D gene (6 bases). This CDR3 comprises 15 residues. V dropped 2 bases and J dropped 2 bases, with 10 bases sitting between them. Germline V gives CDR1 SGHRS, CDR2 YFSETQ. The CDR3 DNA follows: TGCGCCAGCAGCTTTAAGGGGGGGACTAATGAAAAACTGTTTTTT. It specifies CASSFKGGTNEKLFF.

The chain carries TRBV24-1 and TRBJ2-2, with 8 positions matching TRBD1. CDR1 and CDR2 from the germline V gene are KGHDR and SFDVKD. There are 16 residues in the CDR3. Losses at the gene ends were 4 bases for V and 1 base for J; bases not matched to a gene: 4. CDR3 in amino acids: CATSEPGQGNTGELFF. The CDR3 nucleotides read TGTGCCACCAGTGAGCCTGGACAGGGGAACACCGGGGAGCTGTTTTTT.

J is TRBJ2-7 and V is TRBV28; 9 bases map to TRBD2. The CDR3 has 15 residues. V shed 8 bases, J shed 1 base, and the junction held 9 bases outside the gene matches. Germline CDR1 and CDR2: MDHEN and SYDVKM. The chain's CDR3 is CASGLPSGISYEQYF. The DNA of the CDR3 is TGTGCCAGCGGATTACCTAGCGGGATATCCTACGAGCAGTACTTC.

This clonotype was detected a few times. This rearrangement joins TRBV7-2 to TRBJ2-2; a weak D match, TRBD1 (5 bases). The CDR3 has 16 residues. CDR1 is SGHTA, CDR2 FQGNSA, per germline. V dropped 2 bases and J dropped 0 bases, with 10 bases sitting between them. CDR3 residues: CASSLRGGTNTGELFF. CDR3 in DNA: TGTGCCAGCAGCTTAAGGGGCGGAACGAACACCGGGGAGCTGTTTTTT.

This clonotype was found many times. The chain joins TRBV2 to TRBJ2-1, with unresolved D. Deletions cut 8 bases from V and 8 bases from J, with 19 bases between. CDR1 SNHLY and CDR2 FYNNEI come from the germline V gene. CDR3 length equals 14 residues. The CDR3: CASPERVSDDEQFF. The CDR3 DNA is TGTGCCAGCCCAGAAAGGGTCAGTGATGATGAGCAGTTCTTC.

This clonotype was seen at least ten times. The chain combines TRBV6-1 with TRBJ2-7; 10 bases map to TRBD2. The CDR3 covers 13 residues. V gave up 8 bases and J gave up 2 bases; unmatched junction bases: 3. Germline-derived CDR1 and CDR2 are MNHNS and SASEGT. CDR3 sequence reads: CASWTSGTYEQYF. For the CDR3, the DNA is TGTGCCAGCTGGACTAGCGGTACCTACGAGCAGTACTTC.

The sample holds a few counts of this clonotype. The chain has TRBV25-1 and TRBJ2-1; TRBD2 matches 8 bases. The CDR3 spans 14 residues. V lost 1 base and J lost 7; bases outside the gene matches: 3. Germline V gene sequence: CDR1 MGHDK, CDR2 SYGVNS. Written as DNA, the CDR3 is TGTGCCAGCAGTGAATCGGGGGGGGGTAATGAGCAGTTCTTC. It codes for CASSESGGGNEQFF.

In its sample, this clonotype was seen a few times. V is TRBV30 and J is TRBJ2-1; D gene uncertain. Germline CDR1 and CDR2: GTSNPN and SVGIG (reference sequence). The CDR3 is made up of 14 amino acids. The V end lost 1 base, the J end lost 4 bases, and 11 bases lay between the germline ends. The DNA for the CDR3 is TGTGCCTGGAGTGACCGCCTCAAATACAATGAGCAGTTCTTC. This sequence encodes CAWSDRLKYNEQFF.

This sequence joins TRBV27 and TRBJ2-7; 9 bases match TRBD1. J gave up 5 bases and V 3 bases, and 5 bases lay outside the gene matches. Germline CDR1 MNHEY, CDR2 SMNVEV (reference sequence). This CDR3 region has 14 residues. The CDR3 is CASSFGTGFDEQYF. The CDR3 bases are TGTGCCAGCAGTTTCGGGACAGGGTTCGACGAGCAGTACTTC.

This clonotype has a handful of counts. This sequence joins TRBV27 and TRBJ2-1, with a possible D match to TRBD1 (6 bases). V lost 5 bases and J 6 bases, leaving 11 bases between the germline ends. CDR1 and CDR2 from the germline V gene are MNHEY and SMNVEV (reference sequence). The CDR3 length is 13 residues. The CDR3 coding sequence is TGTGCCAGCAGTGTCACAGGGAGCAATGAGCAGTTCTTC. Amino acid sequence: CASSVTGSNEQFF.

The chain uses TRBV14 and TRBJ2-7, with a weak D call TRBD1 (5 bases). Trimming took 2 bases from V and 5 from J, leaving 31 bases between them. The CDR3 has 20 residues. Germline values: CDR1 SGHDN, CDR2 FVKESK. In nucleotides, the CDR3 is TGTGCCAGCAGCCAACGCTACCTGACAGTTTCGAGCCGCAAGAACCACGAGCAGTACTTC. This codes for CASSQRYLTVSSRKNHEQYF.

V and J are TRBV10-3 and TRBJ2-1; D unclear. V was cut by 2 bases and J by 12 bases, with 11 bases left in between. Germline assignment: CDR1 ENHRY and CDR2 SYGVKD. This CDR3 comprises 12 residues. The chain's CDR3 is CAISEISGAQFF. Written as DNA, the CDR3 is TGTGCCATCAGTGAGATTTCAGGTGCGCAGTTCTTC.

This clonotype has a count of ten or more. The V gene is TRBV2, the J gene TRBJ1-2; TRBD1 agrees at 8 bases. CDR1 is SNHLY and CDR2 is FYNNEI in the germline V gene. V trimming: 0 bases; J trimming: 8 bases; junction bases outside the gene matches: 11. The CDR3 totals 16 residues. The DNA of the CDR3 is TGTGCCAGCAGTGAAGCGCTTTCAGGGGGCGCTTGGGGCTACACCTTC. It encodes CASSEALSGGAWGYTF. Supplemented by reference TRBV2 and TRBJ1-2, the full variable domain reads EPEVTQTPSHQVTQMGQEVILRCVPISNHLYFYWYRQILGQKVEFLVSFYNNEISEKSEIFDDQFSVERPDGSNFTLKIRSTKLEDSAMYFCASSEALSGGAWGYTFGSGTRLTVV.

This clonotype has just one count. This rearrangement joins TRBV29-1 to TRBJ1-2, with TRBD1 as a possible D gene (5 bases). V was clipped by 6 bases and J by 4 bases, with 18 bases between them. CDR3 length: 14 amino acids. The V gene's germline CDR1 is SQVTM and CDR2 ANQGSEA. In DNA form, the CDR3 reads TGCAGCGTGGAACTACAGGATTTAGGCTATGGCTACACCTTC. Encoded protein: CSVELQDLGYGYTF.

The chain joins TRBV12-5 to TRBJ2-1; tentatively, D is TRBD1 (6 bases). The CDR3 is 19 amino acids. The germline V gene has CDR1 LGHNT and CDR2 FRNRAP. V lost 2 bases, J lost 6 bases, and 26 bases lay in between. The CDR3 DNA follows: TGTGCTAGTGGTTTGCCTTATGGGAGCGGAAGGGGGTCCCTCAATGAGCAGTTCTTC. The encoded protein is CASGLPYGSGRGSLNEQFF. Filled out from reference TRBV12-5 and TRBJ2-1, the complete variable domain reads DARVTQTPRHKVTEMGQEVTMRCQPILGHNTVFWYRQTMMQGLELLAYFRNRAPLDDSGMPKDRFSAEMPDATLATLKIQPSEPRDSAVYFCASGLPYGSGRGSLNEQFFGPGTRLTVL.

This clonotype has ten or more counts. The genes are TRBV10-1 and TRBJ1-1; tentative D call: TRBD1 (6 bases). Trimming cost V 5 bases and J 10 bases, with 17 bases left between them. In germline, CDR1 is WNHNN, CDR2 SYGVQD (reference sequence). This CDR3 spans 13 amino acids. The CDR3 sequence is CASSPRSEGGAFF. The DNA of the CDR3 is TGCGCCAGCAGTCCACGCTCAGAGGGGGGAGCTTTCTTT.

The V gene is TRBV7-9, the J gene TRBJ2-4; 8 nucleotides align to TRBD2. The CDR3 totals 19 residues. Per the germline V gene, CDR1 is SEHNR and CDR2 is FQNEAQ (reference sequence). J lost 4 bases, V lost 4 bases, and 18 bases had no gene match. CDR3 amino acids: CASSSTDLLAAQGKNIQYF. CDR3 bases: TGTGCCAGCAGCTCCACCGATTTACTAGCGGCTCAGGGTAAAAACATTCAGTACTTC.

V gene TRBV12-3 or TRBV12-4 combines with J gene TRBJ2-5, with 10 bases lining up with TRBD2. CDR3 length: 12 residues. V lost 5 bases and J lost 13; bases outside the gene matches: 7. The CDR3 region is CASSQPSGGLYF. DNA for the CDR3: TGTGCCAGCAGTCAACCTAGCGGGGGCCTGTACTTC.